Listed here are 17 T cell receptor beta chains from one sample, sequenced in a study of cytomegalovirus exposure and HLA in healthy donors (dated by TCRdb to the late 2010s). Preparation of the library involved the immunoSEQ multiplex PCR assay. A mixture of 60 forward primers for TCR Vbeta segments and 13 reverse primers for TCR Jbeta segments was used in the multiplex PCR. The table was pulled from immuneACCESS by TCRdb, which kept in-frame rearrangements only. Such tables lose some clones; where checked, under half of the loss comes from unresolved V genes, and the rest has no known cause. Across this sample there are roughly 240,000 clones, with just under 80% seen only once. The ten largest account for 0.4% to 0.6% of the sample. What was sequenced was PBMCs. Receptors were obtained from a boy aged 10-17 years in good health and CMV-seronegative.

The rearrangement uses TRBV11-2 and TRBJ2-1; 13 positions match TRBD2. J gave up 7 bases and V 6 bases, and 3 bases lay outside the gene matches. Germline V gives CDR1 SGHAT, CDR2 FQNNGV. The CDR3 is 14 amino acids. The CDR3 DNA reads TGTGCCAGCAGGCCGGGACTAGCGGGGAATGAGCAGTTCTTC. This translates into CASRPGLAGNEQFF.

The J gene is TRBJ1-1, the V gene TRBV6-5; D gene ambiguous. Germline V gives CDR1 MNHEY, CDR2 SVGAGI. Trimming pared 6 bases from V and 0 bases from J, leaving 14 bases between. This CDR3 has 15 residues. CDR3 in amino acids: CASSRGGRVNTEAFF. The DNA for the CDR3 is TGTGCCAGCAGCCGAGGCGGCCGGGTGAACACTGAAGCTTTCTTT.

The chain uses TRBV6-6 and TRBJ2-2, with 7 positions matching TRBD1. Germline assignment: CDR1 MNHNY and CDR2 SVGAGI (reference sequence). The CDR3 length is 15 residues. The junction had 8 bases not matched to a gene; V was cut back by 4 bases and J by 6 bases. CDR3 bases: TGTGCCAGCAGTTCCTTACAGGGGCTCTCCGGGGAGCTGTTTTTT. Protein product: CASSSLQGLSGELFF.

The genes are TRBV10-3 and TRBJ2-1; 8 bases line up with TRBD1. In germline, CDR1 is ENHRY, CDR2 SYGVKD. The CDR3 is made up of 14 amino acids. V lost 6 bases, J lost 8 bases, and 9 bases stayed unmatched. CDR3 sequence: CAIRPGTGTHEQFF. CDR3 in DNA: TGTGCCATCAGGCCCGGGACAGGCACCCATGAGCAGTTCTTC.

The chain employs TRBV7-7 and TRBJ2-7; 8 nucleotides agree with TRBD2. With 5 bases clipped from V and 6 bases from J, the junction kept 9 bases outside the gene matches. Germline V gene lookup returns CDR1 SSHAT and CDR2 FNYEAQ (reference sequence). The CDR3 is 14 residues long. The CDR3: CASSLEGLVSEQYF. DNA for the CDR3: TGTGCCAGCAGCCTCGAGGGACTAGTCTCCGAGCAGTACTTC.

This clone was detected only a few times. V and J are TRBV19 and TRBJ1-4, with 7 bases matching TRBD1. Germline loops: CDR1 LNHDA, CDR2 SQIVND (reference sequence). The junction had 7 bases not matched to a gene; V was cut back by 4 bases and J by 8 bases. The CDR3 totals 14 residues. The CDR3 loop is CASSTRTGGEKLFF. Written as DNA, the CDR3 is TGTGCCAGTAGTACCAGGACAGGAGGGGAAAAACTGTTTTTT.

In its sample, this clone was seen a few times. The V call is TRBV27, the J call TRBJ1-2; possible D gene TRBD1, 5 bases. The length of the CDR3 is 14 residues. CDR1 and CDR2 (germline): MNHEY, SMNVEV (reference sequence). V lost 7 bases to trimming and J lost 4 bases, with 16 bases between them. As DNA, the CDR3 is TGTGCCAGCACTCGAGGCTCCGACAGCTATGGCTACACCTTC. It encodes CASTRGSDSYGYTF.

The chain is built from TRBV6-5 and TRBJ2-2; maybe TRBD1 (6 bases). Trimming removed 7 bases at V and 6 bases at J, with 9 bases between. The germline V gene has CDR1 MNHEY and CDR2 SVGAGI. The CDR3 consists of 12 residues. The CDR3 DNA is TGTGCCAGCACCAAGGGGGCCGGGGAGCTGTTTTTT. Translation: CASTKGAGELFF.

The CDR3 DNA reads TGTGCCAGTAGTACCGGGAGCTTCTCCTACGAGCAGTACTTC. Translation: CASSTGSFSYEQYF. The gene calls are TRBV19 and TRBJ2-7, with D perhaps TRBD2 (6 bases). The CDR3 length is 14 residues. Trimming left V 4 bases short and J 0 bases short, with 10 bases between. Germline V lookup: CDR1 LNHDA, CDR2 SQIVND (reference sequence).

The J gene is TRBJ2-6, the V gene TRBV6-1; TRBD1 aligns across 7 bases. CDR1 and CDR2 from the germline V gene are MNHNS and SASEGT. The CDR3 consists of 15 residues. With V trimmed by 6 bases and J by 4 bases, 6 bases remained unmatched. The CDR3 DNA is TGTGCCAGCAGCGCTACAGGGGAAGGGGCCAACGTCCTGACTTTC. It translates to CASSATGEGANVLTF.

This rearrangement joins TRBV19 to TRBJ2-3, with 12 bases fitting TRBD2. J lost 2 bases, V lost 5 bases, and 8 bases had no gene match. Germline CDR1 LNHDA, CDR2 SQIVND (reference sequence). The CDR3 runs 17 residues. The CDR3 loop is CASSFQTSGRYTDTQYF. The CDR3 region has the DNA TGTGCCAGTAGTTTTCAGACTAGCGGGAGATACACAGATACGCAGTATTTT.

The chain combines TRBV27 with TRBJ1-5; D possibly corresponds to TRBD1 (5 bases). The ends were cut back, 3 bases at V and 6 bases at J, with 9 bases in the middle. The CDR3 totals 13 residues. CDR1 is MNHEY and CDR2 is SMNVEV in the germline V gene (reference sequence). CDR3 sequence: CASSFQGGQPQHF. In DNA, the CDR3 is TGTGCCAGCAGTTTCCAGGGAGGTCAGCCCCAGCATTTT.

This chain joins TRBV5-6 and TRBJ1-5, with a possible D match to TRBD1 (5 bases). The CDR3 is 16 residues long. V was trimmed by 3 bases and J by 2 bases, leaving 15 bases between them. Looked up from germline, CDR1 is SGHDT and CDR2 is YYEEEE. CDR3 sequence reads: CASSYAGNYGNQPQHF. In DNA, the CDR3 is TGTGCCAGCAGCTACGCAGGGAATTATGGCAATCAGCCCCAGCATTTT.

The V gene is TRBV19, the J gene TRBJ2-7, with TRBD2 matching over 12 bases. The V gene end was trimmed by 5 bases and the J gene end by 4 bases; junction bases not matched to a gene: 3. This CDR3 has 14 amino acids. Germline V gene lookup returns CDR1 LNHDA and CDR2 SQIVND (reference sequence). The CDR3 sequence: CASSVTSGSYEQYF. In DNA form, the CDR3 reads TGTGCCAGTAGTGTGACTAGCGGGAGTTACGAGCAGTACTTC.

A single count supports this clone. The rearrangement uses TRBV27 and TRBJ1-4; 9 positions match TRBD1. J was trimmed by 7 bases and V by 4 bases; bases with no gene match: 19. The CDR3 runs 19 residues. Germline V lookup: CDR1 MNHEY, CDR2 SMNVEV (reference sequence). CDR3 DNA sequence: TGTGCCAGCAGTTCCCCCAGACAGGGGGGAAGTGGTCATGGTGAAAAACTGTTTTTT. This gives the protein CASSSPRQGGSGHGEKLFF.

The chain recombines TRBV7-8 with TRBJ2-1; D is possibly TRBD1 (5 bases). The germline CDR1 and CDR2 sequences are SGHVS and FQNEAQ. The CDR3 contains 17 residues. The germline V and J ends were trimmed by 7 bases and 2 bases, with 21 bases remaining between them. The CDR3 sequence: CASMRFSGKGPYNEQFF. CDR3 in DNA: TGTGCCAGCATGCGATTTTCAGGGAAGGGGCCCTACAATGAGCAGTTCTTC.

The chain has TRBV29-1 and TRBJ2-7; TRBD1 might be the D (7 bases). The V gene's germline CDR1 is SQVTM and CDR2 ANQGSEA. CDR3 length: 14 amino acids. Trimming left V 3 bases short and J 3 bases short, with 15 bases between. As DNA, the CDR3 is TGCAGCGTTGAGGATAACAGGGGAGGCTACGAGCAGTACTTC. This translates into CSVEDNRGGYEQYF.